This record covers a single T cell receptor (beta chain). This entry comes from a study of cytomegalovirus exposure and HLA in healthy donors. Profiled with immunoSEQ multiplex PCR; TCRdb holds only in-frame clones, not every one. The sample includes 95,000 to 150,000 clones, 94% of them seen just once. Germline trimming cut 3 bases from V and 5 bases from J; bases unmatched to any gene: 8. The CDR3 has 15 residues. From germline, CDR1 is LNHNV and CDR2 YYDKDF (reference sequence). Sequenced sample: PBMCs. V and J are TRBV15 and TRBJ2-7; the match to TRBD1 covers 9 bases. The clonotype was recovered from a woman between 18 and 30 years old in good health and CMV-seronegative. The CDR3 loop reads CATSSPGTGSHEQYF. In DNA form, the CDR3 reads TGTGCCACCAGCAGTCCCGGGACAGGGTCCCACGAGCAGTACTTC. Variable domain in full (rest from reference TRBV15 and TRBJ2-7): DAMVIQNPRYQVTQFGKPVTLSCSQTLNHNVMYWYQQKSSQAPKLLFHYYDKDFNNEADTPDNFQSRRPNTSFCFLDIRSPGLGDTAMYLCATSSPGTGSHEQYFGPGTRLTVT.